Below, 17 T cell receptor beta chains from the same sample are listed, as sequenced in a study of shared clonotypes between healthy human individuals. The method was immunoSEQ multiplex PCR; TCRdb's version includes in-frame clones alone and lacks a portion of them. There are some 1.1 million clones in the sample; roughly 80% occur only once, and 0.89% lies in the top ten. Sequenced: memory CD4+ T cells from PBMCs. Subset in this sample: CD45RA-negative fraction. These receptors were collected from a man aged 18 to 29 in good health. Some clones in this sample may be carry-over from other donors' samples.

In this sample, this clone turned up once. The chain links TRBV28 to TRBJ2-3; 8 positions match TRBD1. The CDR3 has 16 amino acids. Germline CDR1 is MDHEN and CDR2 is SYDVKM. V shed 1 base, J shed 0 bases, and the junction held 3 bases outside the gene matches. CDR3: CASSLSGQVSTDTQYF. CDR3 coding DNA: TGTGCCAGCAGTTTATCGGGACAGGTTAGCACAGATACGCAGTATTTT.

The chain has TRBV7-2 and TRBJ1-2, with D perhaps matching TRBD1 (6 bases). Germline CDR1 SGHTA, CDR2 FQGNSA. The V end was cut by 6 bases, the J end by 3 bases, with 20 bases between. The length of the CDR3 is 16 residues. CDR3 in amino acids: CASSQGMSARDYGYTF. Written as DNA, the CDR3 is TGTGCCAGCAGTCAGGGGATGTCAGCACGGGACTATGGCTACACCTTC.

As DNA, the CDR3 is TGTGCCAGCAGTGGCAGGACTAGCGGGAACACCGGGGAGCTGTTTTTT. Its translation is CASSGRTSGNTGELFF. The chain is built from TRBV6-1 and TRBJ2-2; 10 bases fit TRBD2. The CDR3 has 16 amino acids. Germline lookup yields CDR1 MNHNS and CDR2 SASEGT. Trimming cost V 4 bases and J 1 base; bases outside gene matches: 3.

This clone was counted a few times. The chain couples TRBV6-1 to TRBJ2-2, with 9 positions matching TRBD1. Trimming removed 4 bases from V and 3 bases from J; junction bases left unmatched: 6. The CDR3 loop spans 16 amino acids. CDR1 and CDR2 (germline): MNHNS, SASEGT. The CDR3 coding sequence is TGTGCCAGCAGTGTACAGGGGGCGATAGACACCGGGGAGCTGTTTTTT. This sequence encodes CASSVQGAIDTGELFF.

This clone occurred once. The V and J genes are TRBV29-1 and TRBJ1-2; D is possibly TRBD1 (5 bases). With 2 bases removed from V and 0 bases from J, the gap between germline ends came to 10 bases. The CDR3 has 14 residues. The germline gives CDR1 SQVTM, CDR2 ANQGSEA. The CDR3 region has the DNA TGCAGCGTTGAACCAGGGTCGGCTAACTATGGCTACACCTTC. It specifies CSVEPGSANYGYTF.

The V gene is TRBV2, the J gene TRBJ2-7; TRBD2 matches at 11 bases. V trimming: 2 bases; J trimming: 4 bases; junction bases outside the gene matches: 4. The CDR3 is made up of 15 amino acids. Germline V lookup: CDR1 SNHLY, CDR2 FYNNEI. The CDR3 here is CASSERASGRYEQYF. Here the CDR3 DNA reads TGTGCCAGCAGTGAACGGGCTAGCGGGAGGTACGAGCAGTACTTC.

The genes are TRBV5-1 and TRBJ2-5; 7 nucleotides agree with TRBD1. Germline V gene sequence: CDR1 SGHRS, CDR2 YFSETQ. The junction had 0 bases not matched to a gene; V was cut back by 0 bases and J by 4 bases. The CDR3 spans 13 residues. For the CDR3, the DNA is TGCGCCAGCAGCTTGGACAGGGGAGAGACCCAGTACTTC. It yields the protein CASSLDRGETQYF.

This clone has just a few counts. This chain links TRBV25-1 with TRBJ2-2; D may correspond to TRBD1 or TRBD2 (6 bases each). Germline CDR1 reads MGHDK; CDR2 reads SYGVNS. The CDR3 extends over 15 amino acids. The germline V and J ends were trimmed by 3 bases and 3 bases, with 11 bases remaining between them. CDR3 DNA: TGTGCCAGCAGTGACTTGGGGGGCGACACCGGGGAGCTGTTTTTT. This codes for CASSDLGGDTGELFF.

Remarks on this clone: A much larger clone differs from this one at a single base, so this may be a read error. The genes are TRBV2 and TRBJ2-7, with unresolved D. This CDR3 region has 11 residues. Germline CDR1 SNHLY, CDR2 FYNNEI. V was trimmed by 6 bases and J by 2 bases, leaving 5 bases between them. The CDR3 here is CASSNTYEQYF. CDR3 bases: TGTGCCAGCAGCAACACCTACGAGCAGTACTTC.

The chain recombines TRBV4-2 with TRBJ2-7, with D perhaps TRBD2 (6 bases). Germline loops: CDR1 LGHNA, CDR2 YNFKEQ. This CDR3 is built from 15 residues. Trimming pared 2 bases from V and 3 bases from J, leaving 14 bases between. The DNA of the CDR3 is TGTGCCAGCAGCCAACTGGAGAAGGAGGGCTACGAGCAGTACTTC. Its translation: CASSQLEKEGYEQYF.

In its sample, this clone was seen a few times. The chain has TRBV10-2 and TRBJ2-5; 7 bases line up with TRBD1. Trimming cost V 5 bases and J 5 bases; bases outside gene matches: 5. This CDR3 region has 13 residues. Germline-derived CDR1 and CDR2 are WSHSY and SAAADI. This CDR3 is CASSSGTDETQYF. CDR3 nucleotide sequence: TGCGCCAGCAGTTCCGGGACAGACGAGACCCAGTACTTC.

The CDR3 spells CASSLGVNEKLFF. In DNA form, the CDR3 reads TGTGCCAGCAGCTTGGGGGTTAACGAAAAACTGTTTTTT. This chain joins TRBV5-4 and TRBJ1-4, with no clear D. The CDR3 runs 13 residues. CDR1 and CDR2 (germline): SGHNT, YYREEE (reference sequence). The V end was cut by 0 bases, the J end by 8 bases, with 8 bases between.

The V call is TRBV27, the J call TRBJ2-4; D may be TRBD1 or TRBD2 (7 bases each). V was cut by 3 bases and J by 1 base, with 25 bases left in between. The CDR3 has 20 amino acids. Germline V gives CDR1 MNHEY, CDR2 SMNVEV (reference sequence). The CDR3 reads CASSLSTGTMPGQAKNIQYF. CDR3 nucleotide sequence: TGTGCCAGCAGTTTGTCTACCGGGACTATGCCGGGACAGGCCAAAAACATTCAGTACTTC.

V and J are TRBV7-6 and TRBJ2-1, with 10 positions matching TRBD2. V gave up 2 bases and J gave up 0 bases; unmatched junction bases: 10. Germline V lookup: CDR1 SGHVS, CDR2 FNYEAQ. The CDR3 contains 19 residues. The CDR3 sequence is CASSLSYPSGSNSYNEQFF. The CDR3 DNA reads as TGTGCCAGCAGCTTATCCTACCCTAGCGGGAGTAACTCCTACAATGAGCAGTTCTTC.

J is TRBJ2-2 and V is TRBV9, with a weak D call TRBD2 (5 bases). CDR1 is SGDLS, CDR2 YYNGEE, per germline. The CDR3 extends over 16 amino acids. V was trimmed by 4 bases and J by 4 bases, leaving 17 bases between them. CDR3 coding DNA: TGTGCCAGCAGCCGGGGTCCATCTCGAGGCACCGGGGAGCTGTTTTTT. Translating it yields CASSRGPSRGTGELFF.

This chain joins TRBV28 and TRBJ2-2; 11 nucleotides match TRBD2. V lost 6 bases and J lost 5; bases outside the gene matches: 14. CDR1 MDHEN and CDR2 SYDVKM come from the germline V gene. This CDR3 comprises 18 residues. The CDR3: CASRSMGSGRAYTGELFF. CDR3 DNA sequence: TGTGCCAGCAGATCGATGGGTAGCGGGAGGGCCTATACCGGGGAGCTGTTTTTT.

This chain uses TRBV30 with TRBJ1-1, with no clear D. CDR3 length: 11 amino acids. Germline V gene sequence: CDR1 GTSNPN, CDR2 SVGIG (reference sequence). V shed 3 bases and J shed 1 base, with 3 bases lying between them. The CDR3 loop reads CAWRKNTEAFF. As DNA, the CDR3 is TGTGCCTGGAGGAAGAACACTGAAGCTTTCTTT.